The source of this TCR beta chain is a study of OX40 agonist ivuxolimab in advanced cancers. Study summary: Patients assigned to dose escalation were diagnosed with hepatocellular carcinoma, melanoma, renal cell or head and neck cancer.

Repertoires were generated with immunoSEQ multiplex PCR, while TCRdb's copy carries only in-frame clones and drops some. The table includes 91,000 or so clones, roughly 95% detected once. The CDR3 has 16 amino acids. V was pared by 2 bases and J by 10 bases, with 23 bases between. Germline values: CDR1 LNHDA, CDR2 SQIVND (reference sequence). The material was CD4+ or CD8+ T cells sorted from blood, obtained in a trial of the OX40 agonist ivuxolimab. The sequence came from an adult with an advanced solid tumor such as melanoma, head and neck, liver or kidney cancer. This chain joins TRBV19 and TRBJ1-2; maybe TRBD1 (6 bases). CDR3 protein: CASSIRQGGGGIYYTF. In DNA, the CDR3 is TGTGCCAGTAGTATACGGCAGGGAGGGGGTGGAATCTACTACACCTTC.